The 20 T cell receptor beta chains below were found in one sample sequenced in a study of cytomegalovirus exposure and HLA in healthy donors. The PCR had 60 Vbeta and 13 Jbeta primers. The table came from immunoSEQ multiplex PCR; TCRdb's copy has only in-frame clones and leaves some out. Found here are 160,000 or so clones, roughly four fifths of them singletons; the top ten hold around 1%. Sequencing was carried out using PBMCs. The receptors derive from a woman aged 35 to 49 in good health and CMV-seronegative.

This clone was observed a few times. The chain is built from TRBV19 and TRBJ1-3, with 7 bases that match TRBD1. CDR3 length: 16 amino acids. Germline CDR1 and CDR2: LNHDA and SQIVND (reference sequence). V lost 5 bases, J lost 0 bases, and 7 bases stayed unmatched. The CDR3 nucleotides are TGTGCCAGTAGTCGGGACAGCCTCATCTCTGGAAACACCATATATTTT. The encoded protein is CASSRDSLISGNTIYF.

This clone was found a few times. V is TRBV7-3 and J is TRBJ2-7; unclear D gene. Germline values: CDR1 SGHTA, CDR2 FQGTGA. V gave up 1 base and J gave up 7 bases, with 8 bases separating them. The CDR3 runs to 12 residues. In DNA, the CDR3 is TGTGCCAGCAGCTTAATGGGCAGAGAGCAGTACTTC. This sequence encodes CASSLMGREQYF.

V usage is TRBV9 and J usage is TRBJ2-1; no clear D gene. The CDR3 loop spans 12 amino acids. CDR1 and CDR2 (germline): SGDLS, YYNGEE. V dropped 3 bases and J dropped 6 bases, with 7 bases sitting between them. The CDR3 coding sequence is TGTGCCAGCAGCGCAGGATTCAATGAGCAGTTCTTC. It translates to CASSAGFNEQFF.

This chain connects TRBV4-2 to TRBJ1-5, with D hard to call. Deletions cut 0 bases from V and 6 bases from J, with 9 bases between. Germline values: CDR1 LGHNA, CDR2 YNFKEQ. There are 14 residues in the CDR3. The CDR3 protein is CASSQDRVGQPQHF. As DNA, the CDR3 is TGTGCCAGCAGCCAAGATCGGGTCGGTCAGCCCCAGCATTTT.

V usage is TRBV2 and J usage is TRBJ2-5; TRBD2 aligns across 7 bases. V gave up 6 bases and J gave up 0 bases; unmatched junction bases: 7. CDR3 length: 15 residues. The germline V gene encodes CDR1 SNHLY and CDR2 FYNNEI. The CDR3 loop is CASSGGIHDQETQYF. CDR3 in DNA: TGTGCCAGCAGCGGGGGGATTCACGACCAAGAGACCCAGTACTTC. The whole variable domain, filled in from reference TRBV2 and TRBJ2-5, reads EPEVTQTPSHQVTQMGQEVILRCVPISNHLYFYWYRQILGQKVEFLVSFYNNEISEKSEIFDDQFSVERPDGSNFTLKIRSTKLEDSAMYFCASSGGIHDQETQYFGPGTRLLVL.

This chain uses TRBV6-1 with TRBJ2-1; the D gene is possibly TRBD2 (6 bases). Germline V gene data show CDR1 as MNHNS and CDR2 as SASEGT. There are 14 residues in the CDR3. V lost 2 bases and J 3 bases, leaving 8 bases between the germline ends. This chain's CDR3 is CASSELAVYNEQFF. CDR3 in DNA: TGTGCCAGCAGTGAATTAGCGGTCTACAATGAGCAGTTCTTC.

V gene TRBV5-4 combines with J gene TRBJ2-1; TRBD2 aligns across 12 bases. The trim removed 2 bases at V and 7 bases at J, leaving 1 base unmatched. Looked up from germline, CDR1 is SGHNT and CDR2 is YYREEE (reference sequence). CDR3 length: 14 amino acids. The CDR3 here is CASSFGTSGNEQFF. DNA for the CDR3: TGTGCCAGCAGCTTTGGGACTAGCGGGAATGAGCAGTTCTTC.

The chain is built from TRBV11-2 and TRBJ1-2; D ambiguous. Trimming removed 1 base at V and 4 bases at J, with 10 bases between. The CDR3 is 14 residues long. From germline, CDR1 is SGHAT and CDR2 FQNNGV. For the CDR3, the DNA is TGTGCCAGCAGCTTAGTTTCCGGGGTCTATGGCTACACCTTC. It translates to CASSLVSGVYGYTF.

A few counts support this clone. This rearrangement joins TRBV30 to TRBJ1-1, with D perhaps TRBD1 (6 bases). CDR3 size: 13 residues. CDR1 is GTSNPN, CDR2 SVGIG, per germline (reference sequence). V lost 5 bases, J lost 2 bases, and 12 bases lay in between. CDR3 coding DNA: TGTGCCTGGTCGGGGACACTTAACACTGAAGCTTTCTTT. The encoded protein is CAWSGTLNTEAFF.

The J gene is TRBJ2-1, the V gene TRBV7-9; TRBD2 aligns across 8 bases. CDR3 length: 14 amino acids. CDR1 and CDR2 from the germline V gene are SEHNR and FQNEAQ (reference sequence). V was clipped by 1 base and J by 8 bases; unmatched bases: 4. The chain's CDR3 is CASSLVSGMDEQFF. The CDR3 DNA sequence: TGTGCCAGCAGCTTAGTTAGCGGGATGGATGAGCAGTTCTTC.

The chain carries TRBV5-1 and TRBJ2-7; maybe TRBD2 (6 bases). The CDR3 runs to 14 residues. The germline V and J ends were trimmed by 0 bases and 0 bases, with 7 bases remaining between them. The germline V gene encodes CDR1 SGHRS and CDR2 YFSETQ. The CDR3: CASSLGGTSYEQYF. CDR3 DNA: TGCGCCAGCAGCTTGGGCGGGACCTCCTACGAGCAGTACTTC.

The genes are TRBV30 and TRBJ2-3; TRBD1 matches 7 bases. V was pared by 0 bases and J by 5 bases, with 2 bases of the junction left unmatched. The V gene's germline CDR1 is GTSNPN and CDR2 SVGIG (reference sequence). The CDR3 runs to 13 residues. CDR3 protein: CAWSVRDRDTQYF. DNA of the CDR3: TGTGCCTGGAGTGTTCGGGACAGAGATACGCAGTATTTT.

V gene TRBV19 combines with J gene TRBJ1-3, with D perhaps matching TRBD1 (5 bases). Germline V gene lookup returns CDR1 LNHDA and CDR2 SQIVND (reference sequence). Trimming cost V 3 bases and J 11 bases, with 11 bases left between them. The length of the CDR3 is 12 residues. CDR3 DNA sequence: TGTGCCAGTAGTATGCCCAGGGAAGCCATATATTTT. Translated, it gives CASSMPREAIYF.

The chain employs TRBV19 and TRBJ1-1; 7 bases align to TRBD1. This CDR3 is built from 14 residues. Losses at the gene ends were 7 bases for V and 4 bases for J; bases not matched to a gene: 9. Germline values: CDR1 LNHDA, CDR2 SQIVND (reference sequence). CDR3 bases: TGTGCCAGTATCCCTCTTACAGGGGCCACTGAAGCTTTCTTT. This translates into CASIPLTGATEAFF.

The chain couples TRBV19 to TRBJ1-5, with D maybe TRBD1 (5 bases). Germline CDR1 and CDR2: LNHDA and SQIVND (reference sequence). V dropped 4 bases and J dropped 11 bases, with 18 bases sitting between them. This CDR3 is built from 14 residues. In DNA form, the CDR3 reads TGTGCCAGTAGTACTACGGAAGGGGTCACGGCCCAGCATTTT. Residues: CASSTTEGVTAQHF.

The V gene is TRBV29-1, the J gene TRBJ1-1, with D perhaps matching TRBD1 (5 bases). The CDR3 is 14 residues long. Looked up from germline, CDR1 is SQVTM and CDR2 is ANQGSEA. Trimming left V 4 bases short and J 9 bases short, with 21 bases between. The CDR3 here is CSVGVIGAVNKAFF. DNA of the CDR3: TGCAGCGTTGGGGTGATAGGGGCCGTTAACAAAGCTTTCTTT.

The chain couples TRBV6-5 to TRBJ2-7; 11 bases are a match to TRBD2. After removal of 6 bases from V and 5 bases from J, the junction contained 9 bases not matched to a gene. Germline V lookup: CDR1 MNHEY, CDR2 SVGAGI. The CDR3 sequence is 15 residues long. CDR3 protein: CASSLTSGSLNEQYF. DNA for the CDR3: TGTGCCAGCAGCCTAACTAGCGGGAGTCTCAACGAGCAGTACTTC.

CDR3 sequence (DNA): TGTGCCAGCAGGGGGGCAGAGAATGGCTACACCTTC. Translating it yields CASRGAENGYTF. The chain employs TRBV7-9 and TRBJ1-2, with D perhaps matching TRBD1 (6 bases). Germline V gives CDR1 SEHNR, CDR2 FQNEAQ (reference sequence). The ends were cut back, 6 bases at V and 6 bases at J, with 11 bases in the middle. The CDR3 covers 12 residues.

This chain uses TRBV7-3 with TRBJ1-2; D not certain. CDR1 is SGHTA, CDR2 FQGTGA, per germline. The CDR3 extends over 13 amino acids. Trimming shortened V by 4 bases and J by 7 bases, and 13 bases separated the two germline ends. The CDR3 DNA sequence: TGTGCCAGCAGCTCCGAGGAAATTGGTGGCTACACCTTC. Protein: CASSSEEIGGYTF.

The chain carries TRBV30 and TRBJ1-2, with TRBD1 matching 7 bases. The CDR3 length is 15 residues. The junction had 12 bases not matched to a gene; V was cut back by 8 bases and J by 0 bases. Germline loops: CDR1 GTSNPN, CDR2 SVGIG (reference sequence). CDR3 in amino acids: CARSRTGDTNYGYTF. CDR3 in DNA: TGTGCCCGGTCAAGGACAGGTGATACTAACTATGGCTACACCTTC.